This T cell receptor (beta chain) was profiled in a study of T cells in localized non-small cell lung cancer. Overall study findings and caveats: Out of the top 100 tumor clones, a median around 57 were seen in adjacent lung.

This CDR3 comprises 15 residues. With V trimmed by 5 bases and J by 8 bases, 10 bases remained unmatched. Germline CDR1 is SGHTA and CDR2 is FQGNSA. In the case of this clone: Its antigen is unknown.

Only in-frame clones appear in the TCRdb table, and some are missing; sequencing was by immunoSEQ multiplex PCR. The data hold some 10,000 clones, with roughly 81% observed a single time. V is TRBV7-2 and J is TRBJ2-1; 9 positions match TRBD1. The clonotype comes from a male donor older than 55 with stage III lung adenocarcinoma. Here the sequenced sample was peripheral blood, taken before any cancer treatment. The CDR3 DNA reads TGTGCCAGCAGCCCCGGACAGGGGAGCTTCCATGAGCAGTTCTTC. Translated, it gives CASSPGQGSFHEQFF.